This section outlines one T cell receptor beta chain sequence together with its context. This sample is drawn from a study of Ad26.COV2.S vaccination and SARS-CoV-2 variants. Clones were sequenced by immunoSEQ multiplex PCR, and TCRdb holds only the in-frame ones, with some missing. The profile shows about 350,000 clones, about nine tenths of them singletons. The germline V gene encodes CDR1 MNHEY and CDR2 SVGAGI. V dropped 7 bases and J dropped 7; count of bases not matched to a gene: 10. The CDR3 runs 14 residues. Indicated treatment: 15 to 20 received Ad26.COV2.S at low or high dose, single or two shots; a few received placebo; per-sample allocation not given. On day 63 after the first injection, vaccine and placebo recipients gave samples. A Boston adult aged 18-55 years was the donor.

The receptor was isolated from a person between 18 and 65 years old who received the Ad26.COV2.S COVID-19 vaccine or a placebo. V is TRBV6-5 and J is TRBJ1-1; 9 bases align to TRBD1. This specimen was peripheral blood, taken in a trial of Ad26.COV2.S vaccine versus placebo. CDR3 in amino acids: CASILDRGTVEAFF. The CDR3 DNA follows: TGTGCCAGCATCCTAGACAGGGGGACTGTTGAAGCTTTCTTT.